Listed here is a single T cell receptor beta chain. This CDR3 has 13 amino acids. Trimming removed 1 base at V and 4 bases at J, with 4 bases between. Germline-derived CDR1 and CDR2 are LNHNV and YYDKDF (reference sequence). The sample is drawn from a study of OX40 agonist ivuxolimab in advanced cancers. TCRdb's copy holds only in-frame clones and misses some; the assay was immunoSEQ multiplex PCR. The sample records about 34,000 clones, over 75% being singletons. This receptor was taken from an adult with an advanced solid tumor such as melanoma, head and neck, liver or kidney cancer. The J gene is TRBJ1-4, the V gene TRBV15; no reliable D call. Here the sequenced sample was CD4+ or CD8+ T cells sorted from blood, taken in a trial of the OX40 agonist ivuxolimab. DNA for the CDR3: TGTGCCACCAGCAGAGGCTATAATGAAAAACTGTTTTTT. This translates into CATSRGYNEKLFF.